The 19 T cell receptor beta chains below come from one sample, sequenced in a study of OX40 agonist ivuxolimab in advanced cancers. Libraries were prepared by immunoSEQ multiplex PCR; TCRdb keeps only in-frame clonotypes and omits some of them. This sample has about 15,000 clones, with about 89% found just once. Sequenced material: CD4+ or CD8+ T cells sorted from blood, taken in a trial of the OX40 agonist ivuxolimab. The receptors originated from an adult with an advanced solid tumor such as melanoma, head and neck, liver or kidney cancer.

The sample holds one count of this clone. V gene TRBV12-5 combines with J gene TRBJ2-1; D ambiguous. Germline values: CDR1 LGHNT, CDR2 FRNRAP. V shed 9 bases and J shed 0 bases, with 21 bases lying between them. The CDR3 sequence is 17 residues long. Here the CDR3 reads CASMVLMTSSSYNEQFF. Here the CDR3 DNA reads TGTGCTAGCATGGTTTTAATGACATCGAGCTCCTACAATGAGCAGTTCTTC.

The sample holds one count of this clone. The chain recombines TRBV11-2 with TRBJ1-1; D remains ambiguous. V was pared by 5 bases and J by 4 bases, with 11 bases between. Germline V gives CDR1 SGHAT, CDR2 FQNNGV. There are 13 residues in the CDR3. The CDR3 DNA follows: TGTGCCAGCAGCCCAACGGTCGGCACTGAAGCTTTCTTT. Translating gives CASSPTVGTEAFF. The full variable domain, rest sourced from reference TRBV11-2 and TRBJ1-1, is EAGVAQSPRYKIIEKRQSVAFWCNPISGHATLYWYQQILGQGPKLLIQFQNNGVVDDSQLPKDRFSAERLKGVDSTLKIQPAKLEDSAVYLCASSPTVGTEAFFGQGTRLTVV.

The chain carries TRBV11-2 and TRBJ2-1, with a possible D match to TRBD1 (6 bases). CDR1 SGHAT and CDR2 FQNNGV come from the germline V gene. V was shortened by 5 bases and J by 7 bases, with 18 bases between the two germline ends. The CDR3 runs to 15 residues. The CDR3 is CASSPTVGAGNEQFF. The CDR3 nucleotides are TGTGCCAGCAGCCCGACTGTGGGGGCAGGGAATGAGCAGTTCTTC. Variable domain in full (rest from reference TRBV11-2 and TRBJ2-1): EAGVAQSPRYKIIEKRQSVAFWCNPISGHATLYWYQQILGQGPKLLIQFQNNGVVDDSQLPKDRFSAERLKGVDSTLKIQPAKLEDSAVYLCASSPTVGAGNEQFFGPGTRLTVL.

This chain uses TRBV7-3 with TRBJ2-5, with D unresolved. With the DNA end fitting TRBJ2-7 better, the J assignment may be wrong. Germline CDR1 is SGHTA and CDR2 is FQGTGA. The CDR3 is made up of 13 amino acids. CDR3 sequence: CASSLTPGYEQYF. Written as DNA, the CDR3 is TGTGCCAGCAGCTTAACGCCGGGTTACGAGCAGTACTTC.

The CDR3 nucleotides read TGTGCCTGCGCCCGTGACCCGTACGAGCAGTACTTC. It encodes CACARDPYEQYF. V gene TRBV30 combines with J gene TRBJ2-7; the D is unclear. CDR1 is GTSNPN and CDR2 is SVGIG in the germline V gene (reference sequence). This CDR3 contains 12 residues. The V end lost 6 bases, the J end lost 4 bases, and 13 bases lay between the germline ends.

This clone was counted once. V usage is TRBV7-6 and J usage is TRBJ2-1; TRBD2 aligns across 14 bases. The CDR3 runs 16 residues. Germline V gene lookup returns CDR1 SGHVS and CDR2 FNYEAQ. V lost 5 bases and J lost 8; bases outside the gene matches: 8. The DNA of the CDR3 is TGTGCCAGCAGCATCGGGACTAGCGGGAGAGGCGATGAGCAGTTCTTC. Translating gives CASSIGTSGRGDEQFF.

This chain uses TRBV29-1 with TRBJ1-1; D may be TRBD1 (5 bases). This CDR3 region has 13 residues. Deletions cut 2 bases from V and 1 base from J, with 8 bases between. Germline loops: CDR1 SQVTM, CDR2 ANQGSEA. CDR3 coding DNA: TGCAGCGTTGAATTGGGGGAGAACACTGAAGCTTTCTTT. It is translated as CSVELGENTEAFF.

CDR3: CASSIAGAIEQYF. The CDR3 DNA sequence: TGTGCCAGTAGTATAGCGGGGGCGATCGAGCAGTACTTC. This chain connects TRBV19 to TRBJ2-7; tentatively, D is TRBD1 or TRBD2 (6 bases each). CDR1 is LNHDA and CDR2 is SQIVND in the germline V gene (reference sequence). The V gene lost 1 base and the J gene lost 6 bases, with 10 bases spanning the gap. This CDR3 is 13 amino acids long.

The genes are TRBV19 and TRBJ2-7; 7 bases are a match to TRBD2. This CDR3 contains 13 residues. The V segment lost 6 bases and the J segment 2 bases; nucleotides outside the gene matches: 4. The germline V gene encodes CDR1 LNHDA and CDR2 SQIVND (reference sequence). This chain's CDR3 is CASRASGTYEQYF. The CDR3 DNA sequence: TGTGCCAGTAGGGCTAGCGGAACCTACGAGCAGTACTTC.

The J gene is TRBJ2-7, the V gene TRBV9; possible D gene TRBD1, 6 bases. V gave up 3 bases and J gave up 3 bases, with 16 bases separating them. Germline assignment: CDR1 SGDLS and CDR2 YYNGEE. CDR3 size: 15 residues. The CDR3 nucleotides are TGTGCCAGCAGCGCCGAGTCAGGGGTCGGCTACGAGCAGTACTTC. Protein sequence: CASSAESGVGYEQYF.

The chain carries TRBV7-3 and TRBJ1-4; 8 bases are shared with TRBD1. The CDR3 consists of 15 residues. Losses at the gene ends were 11 bases for V and 6 bases for J; bases not matched to a gene: 14. CDR1 is SGHTA, CDR2 FQGTGA, per germline. DNA for the CDR3: TGTGCCGGGCAGAACCAGGGGGCGCGAGATGAAAAACTGTTTTTT. Amino acid sequence: CAGQNQGARDEKLFF.

This clone was counted between two and nine times. The chain couples TRBV6-5 to TRBJ2-1; TRBD2 might be the D (6 bases). The CDR3 has 16 amino acids. From germline, CDR1 is MNHEY and CDR2 SVGAGI. The germline V and J ends were trimmed by 0 bases and 5 bases, with 14 bases remaining between them. The CDR3 loop is CASSYSLPAGNNEQFF. CDR3 DNA: TGTGCCAGCAGTTACTCCCTTCCAGCGGGCAACAATGAGCAGTTCTTC.

This rearrangement joins TRBV2 to TRBJ2-7; 10 positions agree with TRBD2. The germline CDR1 and CDR2 sequences are SNHLY and FYNNEI. The CDR3 is 13 residues long. The trim removed 4 bases at V and 6 bases at J, leaving 3 bases unmatched. CDR3: CASSGLAGVEQYF. DNA of the CDR3: TGTGCCAGCAGTGGGCTAGCGGGAGTCGAGCAGTACTTC.

The chain employs TRBV27 and TRBJ2-5; TRBD2 matches at 16 bases. The germline CDR1 and CDR2 sequences are MNHEY and SMNVEV (reference sequence). V shed 8 bases, J shed 5 bases, and the junction held 5 bases outside the gene matches. This CDR3 is built from 15 residues. The CDR3 region is CASRGLAGGGETQYF. The CDR3 DNA follows: TGTGCCAGCCGGGGACTAGCGGGAGGGGGTGAGACCCAGTACTTC.

This chain uses TRBV27 with TRBJ2-7; 7 bases line up with TRBD1. The CDR3 contains 16 residues. V shed 0 bases and J 3 bases; nucleotides not matched to a gene: 8. Germline CDR1 reads MNHEY; CDR2 reads SMNVEV (reference sequence). The CDR3 coding sequence is TGTGCCAGCAGTTTATCGTCTGGACAGGTTGACTACGAGCAGTACTTC. Translation: CASSLSSGQVDYEQYF.

V gene TRBV4-1 combines with J gene TRBJ2-1; D ambiguous. Germline V lookup: CDR1 MGHRA, CDR2 YSYEKL. The CDR3 is 17 residues long. V was pared by 1 base and J by 0 bases, with 13 bases between. Written as DNA, the CDR3 is TGCGCCAGCAGCCAAGTGGCGGTTCCGAGCTCCTACAATGAGCAGTTCTTC. Protein product: CASSQVAVPSSYNEQFF.

The J gene is TRBJ2-5, the V gene TRBV28; D might be TRBD1 (5 bases). Germline loops: CDR1 MDHEN, CDR2 SYDVKM. The CDR3 loop spans 14 amino acids. The germline V and J ends were trimmed by 8 bases and 2 bases, with 15 bases remaining between them. DNA of the CDR3: TGTGCCAGCCAATCCGCGACAGTACAAGAGACCCAGTACTTC. Translation gives CASQSATVQETQYF.

The chain combines TRBV4-2 with TRBJ2-5, with a weak D call TRBD2 (6 bases). CDR3 length: 13 residues. CDR1 and CDR2 from the germline V gene are LGHNA and YNFKEQ. Deletions cut 5 bases from V and 2 bases from J, with 9 bases between. This CDR3 is CASSWGLQETQYF. CDR3 coding DNA: TGTGCCAGCAGCTGGGGACTTCAAGAGACCCAGTACTTC.

This chain links TRBV6-6 with TRBJ1-1, with TRBD1 identical over 7 bases. The V segment lost 5 bases and the J segment 0 bases; nucleotides outside the gene matches: 9. Germline-derived CDR1 and CDR2 are MNHNY and SVGAGI (reference sequence). This CDR3 has 16 amino acids. Written as DNA, the CDR3 is TGTGCCAGCAGTCCCTGGGACAGTACCATGAACACTGAAGCTTTCTTT. It is translated as CASSPWDSTMNTEAFF.